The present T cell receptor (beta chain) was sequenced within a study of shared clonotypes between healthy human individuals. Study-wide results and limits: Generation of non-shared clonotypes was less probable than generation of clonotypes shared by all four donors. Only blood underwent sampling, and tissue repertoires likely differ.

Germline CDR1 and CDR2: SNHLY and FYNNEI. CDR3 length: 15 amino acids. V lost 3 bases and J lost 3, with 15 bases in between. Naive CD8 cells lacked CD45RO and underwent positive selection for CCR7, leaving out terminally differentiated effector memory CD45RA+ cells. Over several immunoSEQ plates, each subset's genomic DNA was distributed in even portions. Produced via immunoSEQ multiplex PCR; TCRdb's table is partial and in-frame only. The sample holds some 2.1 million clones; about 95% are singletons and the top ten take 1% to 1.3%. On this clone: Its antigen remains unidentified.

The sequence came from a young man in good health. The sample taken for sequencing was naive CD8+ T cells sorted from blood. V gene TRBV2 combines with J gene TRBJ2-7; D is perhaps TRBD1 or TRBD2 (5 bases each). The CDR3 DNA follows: TGTGCCAGCAGTGAGTCTCAAGGGACCAACTACGAGCAGTACTTC. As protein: CASSESQGTNYEQYF.